This TCR beta chain was recorded in a study of T cells after yellow fever vaccination. Across the study: SMART-Seq v4 Ultra Low Input served to prepare low-cell-number fractions. Study-wide results and caveats: Among primary-vaccination clones, most reappeared after the booster, at approximately 96% for CD4 and around 91% for CD8. FACS-sorted repertoires could harbor abundant contaminating bulk-population clonotypes.

CDR1 and CDR2 (germline): KGHDR, SFDVKD. Trimming took 4 bases from V and 9 from J, leaving 14 bases between them. The CDR3 is 13 amino acids. This clonotype was seen at least ten times. Its antigen is currently unknown. It was through 5'RACE template switching that TCR cDNA was made, with a universal primer site and UMIs added. A single record per CDR3 protein comes from TCRdb applying MiXCR to the 5' RACE reads. The repertoire holds about 69,000 distinct CDR3 sequences, with approximately 6.2% as singletons. This receptor was identified in a man between 18 and 35 years old who received the YFV17D yellow fever vaccine. Sequencing used CD4+ T cells sorted from PBMCs, obtained roughly 15 days after the first yellow fever vaccination. The chain has TRBV24-1 and TRBJ1-2; the D is unclear. DNA of the CDR3: TGTGCCACCAGTGAAGGGTCGGGCGGAAGCTACACCTTC. Its protein is CATSEGSGGSYTF.